The sequence of this T cell receptor (beta chain) was determined in a study of blood T cells in healthy people across ages. Overall study findings and caveats: It was not known whether donors were CMV positive (a possible confounder of expanded clonotype changes). The study could not conclusively compare naive and antigen-experienced cells, given its unsorted PBMCs.

Trimming removed 3 bases at V and 0 bases at J, with 9 bases between. Germline CDR1 LGHDT, CDR2 YNNKEL (reference sequence). CDR3 length: 16 residues. Next came a second PCR, run for about 7 to 12 cycles, which used a sample-barcoded 5' primer along with a J-beta primer mix. A single record per CDR3 protein comes from TCRdb applying MiXCR to the 5' RACE reads. The profile shows over 550,000 distinct CDR3 sequences, approximately 30% of them singletons. This clonotype was observed at least ten times. Antigen specificity is unknown. This TCR was sampled from a woman aged 80 or over in good health. The source material was blood. The chain uses TRBV3-1 and TRBJ2-6, with D hard to call. In DNA form, the CDR3 reads TGTGCCAGCAGCCATCCGGTGAACTCTGGGGCCAACGTCCTGACTTTC. Its translation is CASSHPVNSGANVLTF.